The 23 T cell receptor beta chains reported below all come from one sample, sequenced in a study of T cell responses to AZD1222 COVID-19 vaccine. Sequenced by immunoSEQ multiplex PCR; TCRdb stores in-frame clones only, minus some. The data contain roughly 140,000 clones, 93% of them singletons. Source: peripheral blood, taken on day 0 of AZD1222 vaccination. These receptors originate from an adult in good health.

This rearrangement joins TRBV7-3 to TRBJ1-2; D is undetermined. This CDR3 spans 15 amino acids. Trimming took off 2 bases at V and 7 bases at J, with 17 bases between the two ends. Germline CDR1 reads SGHTA; CDR2 reads FQGTGA. CDR3 sequence: CASSLEGGAAGGYTF. The CDR3 DNA follows: TGTGCCAGCAGCTTAGAAGGTGGTGCCGCCGGTGGCTACACCTTC. Complete variable domain (other parts from reference TRBV7-3 and TRBJ1-2): GAGVSQTPSNKVTEKGKYVELRCDPISGHTALYWYRQSLGQGPEFLIYFQGTGAADDSGLPNDRFFAVRPEGSVSTLKIQRTERGDSAVYLCASSLEGGAAGGYTFGSGTRLTVV.

This chain connects TRBV7-9 to TRBJ2-7, with D unclear. The V end lost 5 bases, the J end lost 4 bases, and 12 bases lay between the germline ends. The CDR3 is 13 residues long. Germline V lookup: CDR1 SEHNR, CDR2 FQNEAQ (reference sequence). This CDR3 reads CASSPPVIYEQYF. CDR3 in DNA: TGTGCCAGCAGCCCTCCAGTTATTTACGAGCAGTACTTC. The complete variable domain, with remaining parts taken from reference TRBV7-9 and TRBJ2-7, reads DTGVSQNPRHKITKRGQNVTFRCDPISEHNRLYWYRQTLGQGPEFLTYFQNEAQLEKSRLLSDRFSAERPKGSFSTLEIQRTEQGDSAMYLCASSPPVIYEQYFGPGTRLTVT.

This chain links TRBV11-3 with TRBJ2-2; a weak D match, TRBD1 (6 bases). CDR1 is SGHNT, CDR2 YENEEA, per germline. V shed 4 bases and J shed 5 bases, with 14 bases lying between them. CDR3 length: 15 residues. CDR3 DNA: TGTGCCAGCAGCTCAATTATACAGGGAACCGGGGAGCTGTTTTTT. It codes for CASSSIIQGTGELFF.

The chain couples TRBV6-5 to TRBJ1-6; D remains ambiguous. CDR3 length: 14 amino acids. Germline V gene lookup returns CDR1 MNHEY and CDR2 SVGAGI. The V and J ends lost 4 bases and 7 bases respectively, with 11 bases between them. CDR3 in amino acids: CASSFGPGNSPLHF. The CDR3 DNA reads as TGTGCCAGCAGTTTCGGACCAGGCAATTCACCCCTCCACTTT.

The chain uses TRBV3-1 (or the pseudogene TRBV3-2) and TRBJ2-5, with 12 bases fitting TRBD2. V was clipped by 4 bases and J by 3 bases; unmatched bases: 6. The CDR3 covers 16 residues. Per germline, CDR1 LGHDT and CDR2 YNNKEL (reference sequence). This CDR3 reads CASSPPGLAGEETQYF. CDR3 bases: TGTGCCAGCAGCCCCCCGGGACTAGCGGGCGAAGAGACCCAGTACTTC.

The gene calls are TRBV7-3 and TRBJ2-7, with a weak D call TRBD2 (6 bases). Germline V gene sequence: CDR1 SGHTA, CDR2 FQGTGA. Trimming shortened V by 0 bases and J by 6 bases, and 15 bases separated the two germline ends. CDR3 length: 15 residues. The CDR3 DNA follows: TGTGCCAGCAGCTTAACCCCCGGGGAGCGGGCCGAGCAGTACTTC. Amino acid sequence: CASSLTPGERAEQYF.

The chain combines TRBV19 with TRBJ1-5; the D is unclear. Between the trimmed V and J ends, which lost 6 bases and 2 bases, there was a span of 17 bases. The CDR3 consists of 16 residues. Germline V gene data show CDR1 as LNHDA and CDR2 as SQIVND (reference sequence). DNA for the CDR3: TGTGCCAGTAGGCCCATAGGTGCCAGTGGCAATCAGCCCCAGCATTTT. Encoded protein: CASRPIGASGNQPQHF. Full variable domain (rest looked up from reference TRBV19 and TRBJ1-5): DGGITQSPKYLFRKEGQNVTLSCEQNLNHDAMYWYRQDPGQGLRLIYYSQIVNDFQKGDIAEGYSVSREKKESFPLTVTSAQKNPTAFYLCASRPIGASGNQPQHFGDGTRLSIL.

The V call is TRBV7-5, the J call TRBJ1-4; the table names TRBD1, a call not compared with the DNA. TRBV7-5 is deemed a pseudogene. This CDR3 is 17 amino acids long. In DNA, the CDR3 is TGTGTCAGAAGCTTAGACAGGGCGAGGGCAACTAATGAAAAACTGTTTTTT. Protein product: CVRSLDRARATNEKLFF.

The chain has TRBV5-1 and TRBJ1-2; 7 bases are a match to TRBD1. CDR1 SGHRS and CDR2 YFSETQ come from the germline V gene. The CDR3 covers 14 residues. Germline trimming cut 2 bases from V and 6 bases from J; bases unmatched to any gene: 7. The CDR3 DNA reads TGCGCCAGCAGCTTTGGGGACAGACCCGATGGCTACACCTTC. Translating it yields CASSFGDRPDGYTF.

This chain joins TRBV6-5 and TRBJ2-3, with 8 positions matching TRBD2. CDR1 MNHEY and CDR2 SVGAGI come from the germline V gene. The junction had 5 bases not matched to a gene; V was cut back by 7 bases and J by 2 bases. The CDR3 loop spans 14 amino acids. CDR3 protein: CASTRAGVTDTQYF. As DNA, the CDR3 is TGTGCCAGCACGCGAGCGGGGGTCACAGATACGCAGTATTTT.

Only one count was recorded for this clone. The genes are TRBV18 and TRBJ1-1; weak D call: TRBD1 (5 bases). CDR3 length: 14 residues. Germline-derived CDR1 and CDR2 are KGHSH and LQKENI. Trimming removed 3 bases from V and 5 bases from J, with 13 bases in between. In DNA form, the CDR3 reads TGTGCCAGCTCACCTCTGGCAGGGATGACTGAAGCTTTCTTT. This gives the protein CASSPLAGMTEAFF. The whole variable domain, remainder taken from reference TRBV18 and TRBJ1-1, is NAGVMQNPRHLVRRRGQEARLRCSPMKGHSHVYWYRQLPEEGLKFMVYLQKENIIDESGMPKERFSAEFPKEGPSILRIQQVVRGDSAAYFCASSPLAGMTEAFFGQGTRLTVV.

The gene calls are TRBV18 and TRBJ1-1; D gene unclear. V was clipped by 2 bases and J by 5 bases, with 18 bases between them. This CDR3 comprises 16 residues. In germline, CDR1 is KGHSH, CDR2 LQKENI. In nucleotides, the CDR3 is TGTGCCAGCTCACCATTTCGTCCGGGGATGGGAACTGAAGCTTTCTTT. This translates into CASSPFRPGMGTEAFF.

The chain combines TRBV4-2 with TRBJ1-1; D perhaps matches TRBD1 (6 bases). This CDR3 comprises 15 residues. Germline CDR1 and CDR2: LGHNA and YNFKEQ. Trimming pared 3 bases from V and 5 bases from J, leaving 16 bases between. In nucleotides, the CDR3 is TGTGCCAGCAGCCAGACACAGGGAGCGTGGACTGAAGCTTTCTTT. This translates into CASSQTQGAWTEAFF.

The CDR3 nucleotides read TGTGCCAGTAGTATAATATCAGGGATTGCCTACGAGCAGTACTTC. This gives the protein CASSIISGIAYEQYF. V gene TRBV19 combines with J gene TRBJ2-7, with a weak D call TRBD1 (5 bases). Deletions cut 2 bases from V and 2 bases from J, with 13 bases between. This CDR3 has 15 amino acids. Looked up from germline, CDR1 is LNHDA and CDR2 is SQIVND (reference sequence).

V is TRBV5-1 and J is TRBJ2-7, with TRBD2 as a possible D gene (6 bases). From germline, CDR1 is SGHRS and CDR2 YFSETQ. Trimming pared 5 bases from V and 5 bases from J, leaving 14 bases between. The CDR3 loop spans 13 amino acids. The CDR3, as DNA: TGCGCCAGCAGTCGGGGCGGGGAAAACGAGCAGTACTTC. Protein: CASSRGGENEQYF.

The chain uses TRBV6-5 and TRBJ1-3, with D perhaps matching TRBD1 (6 bases). The CDR3 runs to 13 residues. The V end was cut by 9 bases, the J end by 3 bases, with 12 bases between. From germline, CDR1 is MNHEY and CDR2 SVGAGI. CDR3 DNA sequence: TGTGCCAGTAGAACAGGGTTTGGAAACACCATATATTTT. Encoded protein: CASRTGFGNTIYF.

This clone has only one observation. The J gene is TRBJ1-5, the V gene TRBV10-1, with D unclear. The CDR3 extends over 13 amino acids. The V end lost 6 bases, the J end lost 4 bases, and 10 bases lay between the germline ends. Germline values: CDR1 WNHNN, CDR2 SYGVQD (reference sequence). The CDR3 sequence is CASSPSRNQPQHF. DNA of the CDR3: TGCGCCAGCAGCCCATCAAGGAATCAGCCCCAGCATTTT.

V and J are TRBV5-4 and TRBJ1-2, with D hard to call. From germline, CDR1 is SGHNT and CDR2 YYREEE (reference sequence). V dropped 0 bases and J dropped 5 bases, with 14 bases sitting between them. The CDR3 consists of 15 residues. The chain's CDR3 is CASSLDAGAGYGYTF. DNA of the CDR3: TGTGCCAGCAGCTTGGACGCCGGTGCCGGGTATGGCTACACCTTC.

CDR3 residues: CASSLGQDPFYEQYF. The CDR3 nucleotides are TGTGCCAGCAGCTTGGGTCAGGACCCGTTCTACGAGCAGTACTTC. V is TRBV5-4 and J is TRBJ2-7; D not certain. V was cut by 0 bases and J by 3 bases, with 13 bases left in between. Germline V gives CDR1 SGHNT, CDR2 YYREEE (reference sequence). This CDR3 has 15 amino acids.

The genes are TRBV14 and TRBJ1-2, with D unresolved. The CDR3 extends over 13 amino acids. CDR1 SGHDN and CDR2 FVKESK come from the germline V gene. V lost 0 bases and J lost 8, with 10 bases in between. The CDR3 DNA reads as TGTGCCAGCAGCCAAGATCTCGTCACGGGCTACACCTTC. Amino acids: CASSQDLVTGYTF.

This clone was observed a handful of times. The V and J genes are TRBV11-2 and TRBJ2-4; 8 nucleotides line up with TRBD1. In germline, CDR1 is SGHAT, CDR2 FQNNGV. Trimming at V came to 3 bases and at J to 3 bases, leaving 4 bases not matched to a gene. The CDR3 consists of 15 residues. CDR3 nucleotides: TGTGCCAGCAGCTTGCAGGGGGCAGGCAAAAACATTCAGTACTTC. Amino acid sequence: CASSLQGAGKNIQYF.

The chain links TRBV5-1 to TRBJ2-1, with 9 bases lining up with TRBD1. Trimming took 4 bases from V and 6 from J; bases not matched to a gene: 5. The germline V gene encodes CDR1 SGHRS and CDR2 YFSETQ. The CDR3 contains 14 residues. The CDR3 region has the DNA TGCGCCAGCAGCCAACAGGGGGCGGGCAATGAGCAGTTCTTC. Its protein product is CASSQQGAGNEQFF.

The chain couples TRBV29-1 to TRBJ1-3; no definite D call. The germline V gene encodes CDR1 SQVTM and CDR2 ANQGSEA. The CDR3 length is 11 residues. The V gene lost 6 bases and the J gene lost 0 bases, with 3 bases spanning the gap. The CDR3 sequence is CSVTSGNTIYF. CDR3 coding DNA: TGCAGCGTGACCTCTGGAAACACCATATATTTT. Combining the CDR3 with reference TRBV29-1 and TRBJ1-3 gives the whole variable domain SAVISQKPSRDICQRGTSLTIQCQVDSQVTMMFWYRQQPGQSLTLIATANQGSEATYESGFVIDKFPISRPNLTFSTLTVSNMSPEDSSIYLCSVTSGNTIYFGEGSWLTVV.